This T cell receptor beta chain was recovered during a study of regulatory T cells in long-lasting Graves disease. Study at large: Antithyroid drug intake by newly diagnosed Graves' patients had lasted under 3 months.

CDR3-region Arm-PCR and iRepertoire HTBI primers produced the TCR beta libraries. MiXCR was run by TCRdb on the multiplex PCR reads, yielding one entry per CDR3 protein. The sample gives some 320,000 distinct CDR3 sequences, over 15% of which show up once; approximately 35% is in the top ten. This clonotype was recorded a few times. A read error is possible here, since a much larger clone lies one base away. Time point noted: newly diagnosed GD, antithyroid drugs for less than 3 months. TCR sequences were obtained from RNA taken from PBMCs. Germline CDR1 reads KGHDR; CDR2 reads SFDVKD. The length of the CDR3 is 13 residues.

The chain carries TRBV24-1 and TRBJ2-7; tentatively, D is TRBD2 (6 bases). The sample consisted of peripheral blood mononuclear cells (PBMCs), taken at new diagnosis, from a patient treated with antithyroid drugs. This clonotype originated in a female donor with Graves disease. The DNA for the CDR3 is TGTGCCACCAGCCCTATGGGAGGCTACGGGCAGTACTTC. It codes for CATSPMGGYGQYF.